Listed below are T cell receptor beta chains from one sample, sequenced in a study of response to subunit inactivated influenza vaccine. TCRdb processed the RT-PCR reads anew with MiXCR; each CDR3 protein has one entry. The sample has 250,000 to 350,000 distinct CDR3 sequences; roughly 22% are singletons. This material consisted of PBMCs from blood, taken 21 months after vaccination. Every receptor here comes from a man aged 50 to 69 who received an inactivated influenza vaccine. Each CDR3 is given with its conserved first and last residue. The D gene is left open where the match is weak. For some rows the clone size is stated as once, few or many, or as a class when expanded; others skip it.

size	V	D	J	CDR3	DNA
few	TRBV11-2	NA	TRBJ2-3	CASSFTPILDQDGADTQYF	TGTGCCAGCAGCTTCACTCCCATACTGGACCAAGACGGCGCAGATACGCAGTATTTT
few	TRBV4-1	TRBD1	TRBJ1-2	CASSQLDRDYGYTF	TGCGCCAGCAGCCAACTGGACAGGGACTATGGCTACACCTTC
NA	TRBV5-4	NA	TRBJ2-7	CASSTPEGSEQYF	TGTGCCAGCAGCACCCCTGAGGGCAGCGAGCAGTACTTC
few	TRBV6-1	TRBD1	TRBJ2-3	CASNPTGALADTQYF	TGTGCCAGCAACCCGACAGGGGCCCTCGCAGATACGCAGTATTTT
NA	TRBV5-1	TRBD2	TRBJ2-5	CASSLISGGEETQYF	TGCGCCAGCAGCTTAATAAGCGGGGGTGAAGAGACCCAGTACTTC
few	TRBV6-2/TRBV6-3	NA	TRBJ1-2	CASSYSRPLGRYTF	TGTGCCAGCAGTTACTCGCGACCCCTGGGGCGCTACACCTTC
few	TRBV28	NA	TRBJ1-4	CASSSGVSTTNEKLFF	TGTGCCAGCAGCTCCGGGGTGTCTACAACTAATGAAAAACTGTTTTTT
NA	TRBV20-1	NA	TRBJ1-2	CSAPTGAQIGGYTF	TGCAGTGCCCCGACCGGAGCCCAAATAGGTGGCTACACCTTC
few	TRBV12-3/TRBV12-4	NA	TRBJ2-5	CASSLGEGGKTQYF	TGTGCCAGCAGTTTAGGGGAGGGGGGCAAGACCCAGTACTTC
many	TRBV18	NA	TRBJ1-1	CASSPPGGTEAFF	TGTGCCAGCAGCCCCCCTGGGGGCACTGAAGCTTTCTTT
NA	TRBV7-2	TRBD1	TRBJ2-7	CASRGQSSYEQYF	TGTGCCAGTCGGGGACAGAGCTCCTACGAGCAGTACTTC
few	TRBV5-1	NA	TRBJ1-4	CASNRGGSINEKLFF	TGCGCCAGTAATCGCGGCGGCTCAATAAATGAAAAACTGTTTTTT
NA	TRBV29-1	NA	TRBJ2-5	CSVVYGETQYF	TGCAGCGTTGTCTATGGAGAGACCCAGTACTTC
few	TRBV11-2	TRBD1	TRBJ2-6	CASSEGGLGTYTRGANVLTF	TGTGCCAGCAGCGAAGGGGGCTTGGGGACATACACTCGGGGGGCCAACGTCCTGACTTTC
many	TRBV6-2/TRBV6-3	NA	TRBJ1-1	CASSQLRGRNTEAFF	TGTGCCAGCAGTCAACTGAGGGGCCGGAACACTGAAGCTTTCTTT
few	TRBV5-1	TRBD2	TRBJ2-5	CASSWTSGREYQETQYF	TGCGCCAGCAGCTGGACTAGCGGGAGAGAGTACCAAGAGACCCAGTACTTC
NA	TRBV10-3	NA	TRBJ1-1	CAISESMNTEAFF	TGTGCCATCAGTGAGTCTATGAACACTGAAGCTTTCTTT
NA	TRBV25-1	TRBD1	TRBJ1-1	CASSELDRVAFF	TGTGCCAGCAGTGAATTGGACAGGGTGGCTTTCTTT
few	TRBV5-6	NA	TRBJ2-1	CASSPGFSGMDEQFF	TGTGCCAGCAGCCCAGGATTTAGCGGAATGGATGAGCAGTTCTTC
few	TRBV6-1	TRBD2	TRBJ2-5	CASSKTSGWETQYF	TGTGCCAGCAGTAAAACTAGCGGATGGGAGACCCAGTACTTC
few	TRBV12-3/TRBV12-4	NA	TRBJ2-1	CASSPWGDSVGEQFF	TGTGCCAGCAGTCCGTGGGGAGACAGCGTGGGTGAGCAGTTCTTC
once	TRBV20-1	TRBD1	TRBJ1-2	CSAPGTGGTQAGYTF	TGCAGTGCCCCCGGGACAGGGGGTACCCAAGCCGGCTACACCTTC
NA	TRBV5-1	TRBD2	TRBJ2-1	CASRPSLASRVNEQFF	TGCGCCAGCAGACCCTCACTAGCGTCACGGGTCAATGAGCAGTTCTTC
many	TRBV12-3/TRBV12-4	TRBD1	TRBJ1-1	CASSYTGDTEAFF	TGTGCCAGCAGTTACACAGGGGATACTGAAGCTTTCTTT
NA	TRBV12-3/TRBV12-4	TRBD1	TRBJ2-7	CASSPGQGVNEQYF	TGTGCCAGCAGTCCGGGACAGGGAGTGAACGAGCAGTACTTC
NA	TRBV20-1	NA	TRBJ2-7	CSANRHSSYEQYF	TGCAGTGCTAACAGGCACAGCTCCTACGAGCAGTACTTC
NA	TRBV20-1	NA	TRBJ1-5	CSARVLGGQPQHF	TGCAGTGCTAGAGTATTAGGCGGTCAGCCCCAGCATTTT
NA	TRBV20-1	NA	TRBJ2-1	CSARVASINEQFF	TGCAGTGCTAGAGTAGCTAGCATCAATGAGCAGTTCTTC
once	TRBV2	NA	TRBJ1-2	CASSSDGDGYGYTF	TGTGCCAGCAGTTCGGACGGGGACGGTTATGGCTACACCTTC
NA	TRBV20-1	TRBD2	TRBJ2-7	CSARPLAGGTYEQYF	TGCAGTGCTAGACCCTTAGCGGGGGGCACCTACGAGCAGTACTTC
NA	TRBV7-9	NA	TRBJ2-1	CASSVRVLGDEQFF	TGTGCCAGCAGCGTCAGGGTGCTGGGGGATGAGCAGTTCTTC
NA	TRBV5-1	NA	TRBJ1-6	CASSREAYNSPLHF	TGCGCCAGCAGCAGGGAGGCGTATAATTCACCCCTCCACTTT
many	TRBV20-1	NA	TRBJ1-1	CSAKDPVKAFF	TGCAGTGCCAAAGACCCCGTGAAGGCTTTCTTT
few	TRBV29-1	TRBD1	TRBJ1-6	CSVEPRTGSQNSPLHF	TGCAGCGTTGAGCCCCGGACAGGGAGTCAAAATTCACCCCTCCACTTT
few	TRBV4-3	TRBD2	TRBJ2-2	CASSQDVTSWVNTGELFF	TGCGCCAGCAGCCAAGATGTGACTAGCTGGGTCAATACCGGGGAGCTGTTTTTT
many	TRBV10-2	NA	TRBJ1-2	CASSERGYYGYTF	TGCGCCAGCAGTGAGCGGGGTTACTATGGCTACACCTTC
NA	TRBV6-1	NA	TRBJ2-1	CASGLVGSYNEQFF	TGTGCCAGCGGGCTAGTTGGTTCGTACAATGAGCAGTTCTTC
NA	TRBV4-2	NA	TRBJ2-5	CASSQGSGPSQETQYF	TGTGCCAGCAGCCAAGGAAGTGGACCATCCCAAGAGACCCAGTACTTC
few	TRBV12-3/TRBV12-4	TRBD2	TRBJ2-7	CASSWREATYEQYF	TGTGCCAGCAGCTGGCGGGAGGCCACCTACGAGCAGTACTTC
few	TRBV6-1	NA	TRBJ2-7	CASRPLGSRESYEQYF	TGTGCCAGCAGACCACTCGGCAGCAGGGAGAGCTACGAGCAGTACTTC
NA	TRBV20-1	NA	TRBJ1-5	CSASDRYNQPQHF	TGCAGTGCTTCCGACAGGTACAATCAGCCCCAGCATTTT
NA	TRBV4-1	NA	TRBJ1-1	CASSPSGGVWTEAFF	TGCGCCAGCAGCCCTTCCGGGGGGGTTTGGACTGAAGCTTTCTTT
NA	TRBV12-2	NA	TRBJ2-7	CASRLRDWDYEQYF	TGTGCAAGTCGCTTACGGGACTGGGACTACGAGCAGTACTTC
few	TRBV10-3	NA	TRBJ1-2	CAISDTLRQSSNYGYTF	TGTGCCATCAGTGACACCCTAAGACAGAGTTCTAACTATGGCTACACCTTC
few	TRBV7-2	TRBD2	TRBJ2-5	CASSLLGSGGSETQYF	TGTGCCAGCAGCTTACTAGGTAGCGGGGGATCAGAGACCCAGTACTTC
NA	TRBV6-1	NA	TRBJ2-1	CASSRPGSYNEQFF	TGTGCCAGCAGCCGGCCAGGCTCCTACAATGAGCAGTTCTTC
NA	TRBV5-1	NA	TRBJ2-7	CASSFTQGYEQYF	TGCGCCAGCAGCTTCACACAGGGCTACGAGCAGTACTTC
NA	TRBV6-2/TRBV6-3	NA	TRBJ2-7	CASTDTYEQYF	TGTGCCAGCACTGACACCTACGAGCAGTACTTC
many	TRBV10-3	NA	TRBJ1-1	CAISNRVSEADTEAFF	TGTGCCATCAGCAACAGGGTAAGTGAGGCGGACACTGAAGCTTTCTTT
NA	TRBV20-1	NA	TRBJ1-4	CSARGPTNEKLFF	TGCAGTGCTAGAGGACCAACTAATGAAAAACTGTTTTTT
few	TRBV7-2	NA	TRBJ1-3	CASSFPAATLNTIYF	TGTGCCAGCAGCTTCCCAGCGGCAACCCTCAACACCATATATTTT
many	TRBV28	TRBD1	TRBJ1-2	CASTRDRVVYGYTF	TGTGCCAGCACCCGGGACAGGGTAGTTTATGGCTACACCTTC
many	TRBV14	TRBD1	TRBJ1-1	CASSLGQGAGTEAFF	TGTGCCAGCAGCCTTGGACAGGGGGCTGGAACTGAAGCTTTCTTT
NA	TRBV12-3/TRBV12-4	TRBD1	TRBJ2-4	CASSLWDRENIQYF	TGTGCCAGCAGTTTATGGGACAGGGAAAACATTCAGTACTTC
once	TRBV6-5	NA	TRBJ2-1	CASELGNEQFF	TGTGCCAGCGAATTAGGGAATGAGCAGTTCTTC
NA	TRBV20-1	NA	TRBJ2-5	CSARAPAQETQYF	TGCAGTGCTAGAGCGCCTGCCCAAGAGACCCAGTACTTC
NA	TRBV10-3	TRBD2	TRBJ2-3	CAISESLAGVDTQYF	TGTGCCATCAGTGAGTCACTAGCGGGAGTAGATACGCAGTATTTT
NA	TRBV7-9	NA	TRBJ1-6	CASSFPDRDNYNSPLHF	TGTGCCAGCAGCTTCCCGGACAGAGACAACTATAATTCACCCCTCCACTTT
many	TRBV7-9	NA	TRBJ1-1	CASWSNMNTEAFF	TGTGCCAGCTGGTCGAACATGAACACTGAAGCTTTCTTT